The 22 T cell receptor beta chains presented below share a single source sample, sequenced in a study of cytomegalovirus exposure and HLA in healthy donors. The primer mix had 60 Vbeta and 13 Jbeta primers. Assay used: immunoSEQ multiplex PCR; TCRdb lists only in-frame clones, some missing. This table holds fewer than 200,000 clones, about three quarters found once. The specimen sequenced was PBMCs. All receptors derive from a woman between 25 and 40 years old in good health and CMV-seronegative.

This clone came up a few times. In nucleotides, the CDR3 is TGTGCCAGCTCACCAATGTCAGGGCTTTTTAACTATGGCTACACCTTC. The encoded protein is CASSPMSGLFNYGYTF. The V and J genes are TRBV18 and TRBJ1-2; a weak D match, TRBD1 (5 bases). The germline V and J ends were trimmed by 2 bases and 1 base, with 14 bases remaining between them. Germline assignment: CDR1 KGHSH and CDR2 LQKENI. The CDR3 covers 16 residues.

This clone was observed a handful of times. The V gene is TRBV6-1, the J gene TRBJ1-1; TRBD1 matches at 9 bases. The CDR3 consists of 14 residues. CDR1 and CDR2 from the germline V gene are MNHNS and SASEGT. Trimming cost V 6 bases and J 5 bases; bases outside gene matches: 7. The CDR3 bases are TGTGCCAGCAGCGATAACAGGGGGCAGACTGAAGCTTTCTTT. Translating it yields CASSDNRGQTEAFF.

This clone came up a few times. The chain is built from TRBV2 and TRBJ2-3; 7 bases are shared with TRBD1. This CDR3 region has 14 residues. The trim removed 7 bases at V and 3 bases at J, leaving 7 bases unmatched. Germline V lookup: CDR1 SNHLY, CDR2 FYNNEI. The DNA of the CDR3 is TGTGCCAGCAAGGGGGCGGTGGGGACAGATACGCAGTATTTT. Encoded protein: CASKGAVGTDTQYF.

The V gene is TRBV2, the J gene TRBJ1-5; D remains unclear. Germline CDR1 and CDR2: SNHLY and FYNNEI. V was cut by 4 bases and J by 5 bases, with 9 bases left in between. The CDR3 runs to 13 residues. CDR3 protein: CASSVLRDQPQHF. For the CDR3, the DNA is TGTGCCAGCAGTGTTTTGAGGGATCAGCCCCAGCATTTT.

The chain has TRBV21-1 and TRBJ2-5; the table gives TRBD1 as D, unverified against the DNA. TRBV21-1 is recorded as a pseudogene. This CDR3 has 15 amino acids. In DNA form, the CDR3 reads TGTGCCAGCAGCAGAGTGGACAGGGCTGAAGAGACCCAGTACTTC. This translates into CASSRVDRAEETQYF.

The chain employs TRBV19 and TRBJ2-5; perhaps TRBD1 as D (6 bases). V was trimmed by 5 bases and J by 4 bases, leaving 17 bases between them. CDR3 length equals 15 residues. The V gene's germline CDR1 is LNHDA and CDR2 SQIVND (reference sequence). The CDR3 loop reads CASSDGQGKGETQYF. The CDR3 bases are TGTGCCAGTAGTGACGGGCAGGGGAAGGGAGAGACCCAGTACTTC.

This clone was counted a few times. J is TRBJ2-3 and V is TRBV19; no clear D. CDR3 length: 12 amino acids. Germline V gene data show CDR1 as LNHDA and CDR2 as SQIVND (reference sequence). Trimming stripped 5 bases from V and 0 bases from J, with 3 bases between. The CDR3, as DNA: TGTGCCAGTAGTCTAAGCACAGATACGCAGTATTTT. Protein product: CASSLSTDTQYF.

The chain joins TRBV10-3 to TRBJ2-1; 8 bases map to TRBD1. Germline loops: CDR1 ENHRY, CDR2 SYGVKD. V dropped 0 bases and J dropped 8; count of bases not matched to a gene: 0. The CDR3 is 13 residues long. The CDR3 reads CAISESDRDEQFF. The DNA of the CDR3 is TGTGCCATCAGTGAGTCGGACAGGGATGAGCAGTTCTTC.

Only one count was recorded for this clone. The rearrangement joins TRBV7-2 to TRBJ2-7; D gene ambiguous. This CDR3 has 11 residues. The V gene lost 4 bases and the J gene lost 2 bases, with 3 bases spanning the gap. Germline CDR1 reads SGHTA; CDR2 reads FQGNSA. The CDR3 loop is CASSYTYEQYF. In nucleotides, the CDR3 is TGTGCCAGCAGCTACACCTACGAGCAGTACTTC.

This clone was seen only a few times. The V gene is TRBV21-1, the J gene TRBJ1-5. TRBV21-1 is classified as a pseudogene. The CDR3 consists of 16 residues. DNA of the CDR3: TGTGCCAGCAGCAAGAAACAGCGGCAGCCCAATCAGCCCCAGCATTTT. This translates into CASSKKQRQPNQPQHF.

The J gene is TRBJ2-3, the V gene TRBV12-5, with D maybe TRBD2 (5 bases). This CDR3 comprises 14 residues. The germline V gene has CDR1 LGHNT and CDR2 FRNRAP. The V end was cut by 7 bases, the J end by 2 bases, with 13 bases between. CDR3 residues: CASAEGKNTDTQYF. The CDR3 coding sequence is TGTGCTAGTGCCGAGGGAAAGAACACAGATACGCAGTATTTT.

The chain uses TRBV30 and TRBJ1-2; D gene uncertain. This CDR3 is built from 14 residues. V was clipped by 0 bases and J by 5 bases, with 13 bases between them. Germline assignment: CDR1 GTSNPN and CDR2 SVGIG (reference sequence). The CDR3 loop is CAWSVAQRRYGYTF. CDR3 sequence (DNA): TGTGCCTGGAGTGTAGCCCAACGTCGGTATGGCTACACCTTC.

The genes are TRBV29-1 and TRBJ2-7; TRBD1 aligns across 7 bases. V lost 6 bases, J lost 5 bases, and 7 bases stayed unmatched. This CDR3 contains 12 residues. Germline assignment: CDR1 SQVTM and CDR2 ANQGSEA. This CDR3 is CSVQTGVDEQYF. Here the CDR3 DNA reads TGCAGCGTACAAACAGGGGTCGACGAGCAGTACTTC.

V gene TRBV7-5 combines with J gene TRBJ1-5; the table names TRBD1, a call not compared with the DNA. TRBV7-5 is assigned pseudogene status. This CDR3 has 16 amino acids. CDR3 sequence: CVRSVRDSPVYPPQHF. In nucleotides, the CDR3 is TGTGTCAGAAGCGTACGGGACAGTCCTGTTTATCCGCCCCAGCATTTT.

V is TRBV14 and J is TRBJ1-1; TRBD1 might be the D (5 bases). The CDR3 length is 12 residues. The V gene lost 0 bases and the J gene lost 9 bases, with 8 bases spanning the gap. The germline gives CDR1 SGHDN, CDR2 FVKESK. DNA for the CDR3: TGTGCCAGCAGCCAAGACAGGACACAAGCTTTCTTT. As protein: CASSQDRTQAFF.

The chain couples TRBV15 to TRBJ1-5; 7 nucleotides match TRBD1. Per germline, CDR1 LNHNV and CDR2 YYDKDF (reference sequence). The CDR3 is 16 residues long. V was pared by 0 bases and J by 5 bases, with 7 bases of the junction left unmatched. CDR3 sequence: CATSREAGTVYQPQHF. The DNA of the CDR3 is TGTGCCACCAGCAGAGAAGCCGGGACAGTCTATCAGCCCCAGCATTTT.

The table lists this clone with a count of one. The rearrangement links TRBV25-1 to TRBJ2-5; possibly TRBD2 for D (6 bases). The CDR3 extends over 11 amino acids. Between the trimmed V and J ends, which lost 7 bases and 5 bases, there was a span of 8 bases. Germline lookup yields CDR1 MGHDK and CDR2 SYGVNS. CDR3 sequence reads: CASTGGETQYF. In nucleotides, the CDR3 is TGTGCCAGCACCGGAGGGGAGACCCAGTACTTC.

The V call is TRBV19, the J call TRBJ2-1; the match to TRBD2 covers 11 bases. V shed 3 bases and J 9 bases; nucleotides not matched to a gene: 4. The germline V gene encodes CDR1 LNHDA and CDR2 SQIVND (reference sequence). This CDR3 is 14 amino acids long. CDR3 in amino acids: CASSIMLAGGEQFF. DNA for the CDR3: TGTGCCAGTAGTATTATGCTAGCGGGAGGTGAGCAGTTCTTC.

The table lists this clone with a few counts. The CDR3 reads CASSTPGQFSYEQYF. The CDR3 bases are TGTGCCAGCAGCACCCCGGGACAGTTCTCCTACGAGCAGTACTTC. The V call is TRBV28, the J call TRBJ2-7, with 7 positions matching TRBD1. With 6 bases clipped from V and 0 bases from J, the junction kept 8 bases outside the gene matches. This CDR3 has 15 residues. Germline V CDR1 and CDR2: MDHEN, SYDVKM.

The table lists this clone with a few counts. The J gene is TRBJ1-1, the V gene TRBV10-3; the D is unclear. This CDR3 spans 16 amino acids. V lost 0 bases and J 1 base, leaving 12 bases between the germline ends. Germline V CDR1 and CDR2: ENHRY, SYGVKD. The CDR3, as DNA: TGTGCCATCAGTGAGTCGGTAGGTCGGGGGAACACTGAAGCTTTCTTT. Amino acid sequence: CAISESVGRGNTEAFF.

This clone has only a few counts. The rearrangement uses TRBV27 and TRBJ2-5; D gene uncertain. Germline loops: CDR1 MNHEY, CDR2 SMNVEV (reference sequence). CDR3 length: 14 amino acids. V was shortened by 5 bases and J by 0 bases, with 10 bases between the two germline ends. The chain's CDR3 is CASSKYTDQETQYF. The CDR3 bases are TGTGCCAGCAGTAAATACACAGACCAAGAGACCCAGTACTTC.

Only a few counts were recorded for this clone. V usage is TRBV2 and J usage is TRBJ1-6, with TRBD1 matching over 8 bases. The CDR3 has 14 residues. Germline loops: CDR1 SNHLY, CDR2 FYNNEI. Trimming cost V 7 bases and J 6 bases; bases outside gene matches: 5. The CDR3, as DNA: TGTGCCAGCACCCAACAGGGGGGTAATTCACCCCTCCACTTT. Translation gives CASTQQGGNSPLHF.